The present entry profiles one T cell receptor beta chain with its context. This table comes from immunoSEQ multiplex PCR, and its TCRdb copy is limited to in-frame clones, with some not included. The sample contains about 280,000 clones, approximately 83% of which appear only once. The sample comes from a study of blood T cell repertoires in COVID-19. V was shortened by 9 bases and J by 0 bases, with 17 bases between the two germline ends. Germline V gene sequence: CDR1 LNHDA, CDR2 SQIVND (reference sequence). This CDR3 contains 15 residues. The specimen was peripheral blood. The chain uses TRBV19 and TRBJ1-1; D not resolved. The TCR originated in a woman in her forties or fifties who had recovered from COVID-19. The CDR3 sequence: CASGRGDWVNTEAFF. DNA of the CDR3: TGTGCCAGCGGTAGAGGAGATTGGGTGAACACTGAAGCTTTCTTT.